This TCR beta chain was captured by sequencing in a study of blood T cell repertoires in COVID-19. Germline V gene sequence: CDR1 LGHDT, CDR2 YNNKEL (reference sequence). The CDR3 totals 14 residues. The ends were cut back, 0 bases at V and 13 bases at J, with 15 bases in the middle. The table came from immunoSEQ multiplex PCR; TCRdb's copy has only in-frame clones and leaves some out. The sample has about 52,000 clones, about 88% seen once. V gene TRBV3-1 (or the pseudogene TRBV3-2) combines with J gene TRBJ2-2; possible D gene TRBD1, 5 bases. The sequenced sample was peripheral blood. The receptor was isolated from a human donor with active COVID-19. The donor label of this sample is uncertain. In nucleotides, the CDR3 is TGTGCCAGCAGCCAAGACAGGGTTTGGGGCAGGCTGTTTTTT. Translated, it gives CASSQDRVWGRLFF.